This T cell receptor (beta chain) came from a study of blood T cell repertoires in COVID-19. Study overall: The samples span acute and convalescent COVID-19 from the United States, Italy and Spain. PBMCs, B-cell-depleted T cells, or T cells provided the cDNA or gDNA that made up the material.

Profiling relied on immunoSEQ multiplex PCR, and the TCRdb table lists in-frame clones only, not all of them. The sample holds approximately 30,000 clones, 80% to 90% seen once. Germline CDR1 is SGHAT and CDR2 is FQNNGV. Trimming left V 5 bases short and J 11 bases short, with 12 bases between. The CDR3 is 11 residues long. The sequencing sample was made of peripheral blood. J is TRBJ1-1 and V is TRBV11-2; D unresolved. This TCR derives from a human donor in a cohort sampled during active COVID-19. The CDR3 here is CASSLRYWAFF. CDR3 bases: TGTGCCAGCAGCCTTCGCTACTGGGCTTTCTTT.